The 2 T cell receptor beta chains presented below share a single source sample, sequenced in a study of T-cell memory formation after mild COVID-19. TCRdb called the 5' RACE reads again in MiXCR, with one record for every CDR3 protein. The data show just over 150,000 distinct CDR3 sequences, about 28% seen once. The source material was PBMCs or a T cell subset sorted from them (not recorded which). These receptors came from an adult woman who had mild COVID-19 (a few samples of this study predate the infection). Cell type and time point are not known.

The chain recombines TRBV12-3 or TRBV12-4 with TRBJ2-1; 11 nucleotides match TRBD2. This CDR3 spans 15 amino acids. The ends lost 6 bases at V and 3 bases at J; junction bases unmatched: 4. CDR3 amino acids: CASSWTSGRYNEQFF. The CDR3 coding sequence is TGTGCCAGCAGCTGGACTAGCGGGCGCTACAATGAGCAGTTCTTC.

The V gene is TRBV10-3, the J gene TRBJ1-1; the D is unclear. This CDR3 is 13 amino acids long. The V gene's germline CDR1 is ENHRY and CDR2 SYGVKD. V was cut by 5 bases and J by 1 base, with 8 bases left in between. In DNA form, the CDR3 reads TGTGCCATCAGTCCAGAGAAGAACACTGAAGCTTTCTTT. This sequence encodes CAISPEKNTEAFF.